The entry that follows covers one T cell receptor beta chain sequence. The target antigen is unknown. The source of the sample is a study of radiotherapy plus CTLA-4 blockade in lung cancer. The V end was cut by 0 bases, the J end by 6 bases, with 2 bases between. Per germline, CDR1 SGHRS and CDR2 YFSETQ. The CDR3 has 11 amino acids. Overall study results and limits: In blood, tumor-derived TCR clones expanded after radiotherapy plus ipilimumab.

Those with chemo-refractory metastatic non-small-cell lung cancer were treated with focal radiation combined with CTLA-4 blockade using ipilimumab. The data were produced by immunoSEQ multiplex PCR, yet TCRdb's version contains in-frame clones alone and is incomplete. The sample contains more than 90,000 clones, about 86% of which appear only once. J is TRBJ2-3 and V is TRBV5-1; D remains ambiguous. This TCR came from a human donor with non-small cell lung cancer that progressed on radiotherapy plus ipilimumab. The input for sequencing was peripheral blood, taken from a patient treated with radiotherapy plus ipilimumab. CDR3 coding DNA: TGCGCCAGCAGCTTGGGGGATACGCAGTATTTT. Translating gives CASSLGDTQYF.